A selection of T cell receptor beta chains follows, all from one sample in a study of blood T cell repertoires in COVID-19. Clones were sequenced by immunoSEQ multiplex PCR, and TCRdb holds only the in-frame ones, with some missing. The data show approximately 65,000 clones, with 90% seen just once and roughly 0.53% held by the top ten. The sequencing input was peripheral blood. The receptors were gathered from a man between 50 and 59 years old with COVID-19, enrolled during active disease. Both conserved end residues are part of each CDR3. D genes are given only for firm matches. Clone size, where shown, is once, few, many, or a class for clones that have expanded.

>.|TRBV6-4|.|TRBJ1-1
CASSDSTALVGTEAFF
TGTGCCAGCAGTGACTCCACAGCCCTGGTAGGCACTGAAGCTTTCTTT
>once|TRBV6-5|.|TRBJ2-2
CASSSQGNTGELFF
TGTGCCAGCAGTTCGCAGGGGAACACCGGGGAGCTGTTTTTT
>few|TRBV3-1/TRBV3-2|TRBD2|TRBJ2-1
CASTHAGEGDEQFF
TGTGCCAGCACCCACGCGGGAGAGGGTGATGAGCAGTTCTTC
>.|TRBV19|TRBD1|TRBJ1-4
CASSGLRTGEEEKLFF
TGTGCCAGTAGTGGCCTCAGGACAGGGGAGGAGGAAAAACTGTTTTTT
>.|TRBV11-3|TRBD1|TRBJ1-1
CASSPGQGAFTEAFF
TGTGCCAGCAGCCCCGGACAGGGGGCTTTCACTGAAGCTTTCTTT
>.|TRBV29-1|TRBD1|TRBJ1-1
CSVQGAEAFF
TGCAGCGTCCAGGGGGCTGAAGCTTTCTTT
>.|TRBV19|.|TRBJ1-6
CASSNREYDLDSPLHF
TGTGCCAGTAGTAACAGGGAGTATGATCTTGATTCACCCCTCCACTTT
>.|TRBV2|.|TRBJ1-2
CASRGGGGNYGYTF
TGTGCCAGCCGTGGAGGGGGTGGGAACTATGGCTACACCTTC
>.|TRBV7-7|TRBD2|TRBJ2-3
CASSQPTSDRTDTQYF
TGTGCCAGCAGCCAGCCGACTAGCGACCGCACAGATACGCAGTATTTT
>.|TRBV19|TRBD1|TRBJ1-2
CASSETGASYGYTF
TGTGCCAGTAGTGAGACAGGGGCTAGCTATGGCTACACCTTC
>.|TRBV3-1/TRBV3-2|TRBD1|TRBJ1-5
CASSHGQANQPQHF
TGTGCCAGCAGCCACGGACAGGCGAATCAGCCCCAGCATTTT
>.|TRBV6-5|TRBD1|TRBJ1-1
CASSRQGAVLQAFF
TGTGCCAGCAGTCGACAGGGAGCGGTGCTTCAAGCTTTCTTT
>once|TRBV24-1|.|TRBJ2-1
CATSDYSNEQFF
TGTGCCACCAGTGATTATTCGAATGAGCAGTTCTTC
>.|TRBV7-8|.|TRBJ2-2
CASSLGGANTGELFF
TGTGCCAGCAGCTTAGGGGGAGCGAACACCGGGGAGCTGTTTTTT
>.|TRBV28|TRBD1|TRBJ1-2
CASNRGDLSSYGYTF
TGTGCCAGTAACAGGGGGGACCTTTCAAGCTATGGCTACACCTTC
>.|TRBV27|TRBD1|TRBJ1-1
CASSVGQGNTEAFF
TGTGCCAGCAGTGTTGGACAGGGGAACACTGAAGCTTTCTTT
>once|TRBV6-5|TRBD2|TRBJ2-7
CASGAGGTQGYEQYF
TGTGCCAGCGGAGCGGGAGGAACGCAGGGCTACGAGCAGTACTTC
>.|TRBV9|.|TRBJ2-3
CASSVVGGSTDTQYF
TGTGCCAGCAGCGTAGTAGGAGGGAGCACAGATACGCAGTATTTT
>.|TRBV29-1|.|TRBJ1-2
CSVDGSENGYTF
TGCAGCGTTGATGGTAGTGAAAATGGCTACACCTTC
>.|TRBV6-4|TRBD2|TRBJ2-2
CASSRLAGGTGGELFF
TGTGCCAGCAGTCGACTAGCGGGAGGAACGGGCGGGGAGCTGTTTTTT
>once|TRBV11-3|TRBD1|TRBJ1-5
CASSLIRKDRLNQPQHF
TGTGCCAGCAGCTTAATAAGGAAGGACAGGCTAAATCAGCCCCAGCATTTT
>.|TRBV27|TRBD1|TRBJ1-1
CASSLWGDRSYKNTEAFF
TGTGCCAGCAGTTTATGGGGGGACAGATCCTATAAGAACACTGAAGCTTTCTTT
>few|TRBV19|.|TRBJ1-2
CASSTRTANYGYTF
TGTGCCAGTAGTACTCGGACAGCTAACTATGGCTACACCTTC
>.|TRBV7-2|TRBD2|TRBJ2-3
CASSAGLAGGTDTQYF
TGTGCCAGCAGCGCGGGACTAGCGGGAGGGACAGATACGCAGTATTTT
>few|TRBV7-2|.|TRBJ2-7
CASSPSPWANYEQYF
TGTGCCAGCAGCCCCAGTCCGTGGGCAAACTACGAGCAGTACTTC
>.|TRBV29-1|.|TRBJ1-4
CSVDRGGTNEKLFF
TGCAGCGTTGATCGCGGTGGGACTAATGAAAAACTGTTTTTT
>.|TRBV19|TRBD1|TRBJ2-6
CASSRGDRGWSGANVLTF
TGTGCCAGTAGTCGTGGGGACAGGGGATGGTCTGGGGCCAACGTCCTGACTTTC
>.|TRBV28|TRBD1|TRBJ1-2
CASRPGGAFNYGYTF
TGTGCCAGCAGACCAGGGGGCGCATTTAACTATGGCTACACCTTC
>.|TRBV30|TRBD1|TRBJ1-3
CAGYRQGSGNTIYF
TGTGCCGGCTATCGACAGGGCTCTGGAAACACCATATATTTT
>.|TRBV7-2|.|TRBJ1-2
CASARHGNYGYTF
TGTGCCAGCGCCAGACACGGAAACTATGGCTACACCTTC
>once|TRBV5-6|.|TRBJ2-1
CASSLTGGEQFF
TGTGCCAGCAGCTTGACAGGTGGGGAGCAGTTCTTC
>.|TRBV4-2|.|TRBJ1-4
CASSQVAAEKLFF
TGTGCCAGCAGCCAAGTGGCGGCCGAAAAACTGTTTTTT
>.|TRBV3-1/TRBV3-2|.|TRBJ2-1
CASSQDWRGEQFF
TGTGCCAGCAGCCAAGACTGGCGGGGTGAGCAGTTCTTC
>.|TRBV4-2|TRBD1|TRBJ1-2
CASSQAGSRTGGVLRGYTF
TGTGCCAGCAGCCAAGCCGGTTCGAGGACAGGGGGAGTCTTGAGAGGCTACACCTTC
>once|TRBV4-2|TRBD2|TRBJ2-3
CASSQDSASGVYTDTQYF
TGTGCCAGCAGCCAAGATTCGGCTAGCGGGGTGTACACAGATACGCAGTATTTT
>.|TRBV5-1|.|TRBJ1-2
CAPRRVLKDYGYTF
TGCGCCCCACGCCGGGTATTAAAGGACTATGGCTACACCTTC
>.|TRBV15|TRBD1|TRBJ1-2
CATSNDRETNYGYTF
TGTGCCACCAGCAACGACAGGGAGACAAACTATGGCTACACCTTC
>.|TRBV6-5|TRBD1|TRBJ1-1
CASRTGPMNTEAFF
TGTGCCAGCAGGACAGGGCCCATGAACACTGAAGCTTTCTTT
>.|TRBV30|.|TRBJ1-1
CAWSAAGYTEAFF
TGTGCCTGGAGTGCCGCAGGGTACACTGAAGCTTTCTTT
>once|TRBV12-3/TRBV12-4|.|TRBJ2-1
CASSSGLPQFF
TGTGCCAGCAGTTCAGGACTTCCCCAGTTCTTC
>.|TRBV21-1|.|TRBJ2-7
CASSKGSGASYEQYF
TGTGCCAGCAGCAAAGGTAGCGGAGCAAGCTACGAGCAGTACTTC
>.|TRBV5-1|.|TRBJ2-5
CASSRVAQETQYF
TGCGCCAGCAGCCGGGTGGCACAAGAGACCCAGTACTTC
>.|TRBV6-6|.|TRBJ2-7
CASSYQQGRSYEQYF
TGTGCCAGCAGTTACCAACAGGGCAGGTCCTACGAGCAGTACTTC
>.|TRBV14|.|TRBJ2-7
CASSQAYSRSYEQYF
TGTGCCAGCAGCCAAGCATACAGTCGCTCCTACGAGCAGTACTTC
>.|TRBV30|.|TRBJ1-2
CAWSEWAYWGYTF
TGTGCCTGGAGTGAATGGGCCTACTGGGGCTACACCTTC
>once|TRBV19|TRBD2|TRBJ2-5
CASKASGETQYF
TGTGCCAGTAAGGCTAGCGGAGAGACCCAGTACTTC
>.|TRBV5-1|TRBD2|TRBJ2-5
CASRGGTSVETQYF
TGCGCCAGCAGGGGGGGGACTAGCGTGGAGACCCAGTACTTC